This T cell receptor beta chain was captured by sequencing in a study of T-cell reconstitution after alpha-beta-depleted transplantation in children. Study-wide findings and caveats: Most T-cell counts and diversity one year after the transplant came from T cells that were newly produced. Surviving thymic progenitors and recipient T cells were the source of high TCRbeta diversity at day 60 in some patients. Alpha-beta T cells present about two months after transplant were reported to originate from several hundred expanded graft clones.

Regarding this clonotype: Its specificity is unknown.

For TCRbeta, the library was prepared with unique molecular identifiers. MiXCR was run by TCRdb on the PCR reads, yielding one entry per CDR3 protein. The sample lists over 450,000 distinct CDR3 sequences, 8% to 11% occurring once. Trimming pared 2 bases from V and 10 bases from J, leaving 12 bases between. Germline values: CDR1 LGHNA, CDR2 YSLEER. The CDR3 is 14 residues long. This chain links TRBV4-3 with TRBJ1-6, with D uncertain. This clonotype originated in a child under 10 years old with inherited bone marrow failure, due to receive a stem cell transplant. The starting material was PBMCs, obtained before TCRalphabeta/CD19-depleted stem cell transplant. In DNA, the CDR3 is TGCGCCAGCAGCCAATCAACGGAAAGGTCACCCCTCCACTTT. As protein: CASSQSTERSPLHF.